The 9 T cell receptor beta chains given below trace back to one sample, sequenced in a study of cytomegalovirus exposure and HLA in healthy donors. The primer mix had 60 Vbeta and 13 Jbeta primers. Some clones are missing from TCRdb's copy, which holds only in-frame ones; the method was immunoSEQ multiplex PCR. The table includes about 230,000 clones, around four fifths detected once. The sample comprised PBMCs. Receptor source: a boy aged 5-17 years in good health and CMV-seronegative.

The V gene is TRBV5-1, the J gene TRBJ2-7; no reliable D call. The germline V and J ends were trimmed by 4 bases and 2 bases, with 13 bases remaining between them. This CDR3 is built from 14 residues. Germline loops: CDR1 SGHRS, CDR2 YFSETQ. As DNA, the CDR3 is TGCGCCAGCAGCCCTAATACCCATACCTACGAGCAGTACTTC. Its protein is CASSPNTHTYEQYF.

The V and J genes are TRBV10-1 and TRBJ1-2; 7 bases match TRBD1. The CDR3 has 18 residues. With 6 bases clipped from V and 3 bases from J, the junction kept 19 bases outside the gene matches. Germline V gene sequence: CDR1 WNHNN, CDR2 SYGVQD (reference sequence). The CDR3 nucleotides read TGCGCCAGCAGAATCCGGGACAGTCGGCGAAGGTTGGACTATGGCTACACCTTC. It codes for CASRIRDSRRRLDYGYTF.

CDR3 sequence reads: CASSQESSNSPLHF. The CDR3 nucleotides are TGTGCCAGCAGCCAAGAGAGTAGTAATTCACCCCTCCACTTT. The chain has TRBV5-4 and TRBJ1-6; D gene unclear. Germline values: CDR1 SGHNT, CDR2 YYREEE (reference sequence). Trimming removed 4 bases from V and 6 bases from J, with 11 bases in between. The CDR3 runs 14 residues.

V and J are TRBV30 and TRBJ1-3; D unclear. Germline V gene sequence: CDR1 GTSNPN, CDR2 SVGIG (reference sequence). V was shortened by 4 bases and J by 0 bases, with 10 bases between the two germline ends. This CDR3 is 14 amino acids long. CDR3 sequence: CAWTMGRSGNTIYF. The DNA for the CDR3 is TGTGCCTGGACCATGGGCCGCTCTGGAAACACCATATATTTT.

This clone was found a few times. V is TRBV7-3 and J is TRBJ2-2, with no clear D. Germline V lookup: CDR1 SGHTA, CDR2 FQGTGA. With 6 bases removed from V and 6 bases from J, the gap between germline ends came to 8 bases. There are 12 residues in the CDR3. In DNA, the CDR3 is TGTGCCAGCAGTGTTAGTCCCGGGGAGCTGTTTTTT. Amino acids: CASSVSPGELFF.

This chain joins TRBV30 and TRBJ1-1; the D is unclear. V shed 6 bases and J shed 2 bases, with 7 bases lying between them. The CDR3 has 11 amino acids. Germline CDR1 GTSNPN, CDR2 SVGIG (reference sequence). The CDR3 nucleotides read TGTGCCTGTTTAGTTAACACTGAAGCTTTCTTT. Amino acids: CACLVNTEAFF.

This rearrangement joins TRBV7-6 to TRBJ1-6; D gene uncertain. Trimming removed 5 bases at V and 0 bases at J, with 8 bases between. Germline values: CDR1 SGHVS, CDR2 FNYEAQ. The CDR3 covers 15 residues. The CDR3 region has the DNA TGTGCCAGCAGCCAATTGAGCTCCTATAATTCACCCCTCCACTTT. Amino acids: CASSQLSSYNSPLHF.

A single count supports this clone. V and J are TRBV5-1 and TRBJ2-2; TRBD1 is a possible D gene (6 bases). This CDR3 is 16 amino acids long. V was clipped by 4 bases and J by 1 base, with 14 bases between them. CDR1 is SGHRS and CDR2 is YFSETQ in the germline V gene. CDR3: CASSPRGLRNTGELFF. The CDR3 coding sequence is TGCGCCAGCAGCCCCAGGGGATTGAGGAACACCGGGGAGCTGTTTTTT.

The chain joins TRBV11-3 to TRBJ1-2; 9 bases are shared with TRBD1. From germline, CDR1 is SGHNT and CDR2 YENEEA. CDR3 length: 15 residues. J gave up 3 bases and V 5 bases, and 7 bases lay outside the gene matches. The CDR3 bases are TGTGCCAGCAGCGCCGGACAGGGGAGAGACTATGGCTACACCTTC. Its translation is CASSAGQGRDYGYTF. The whole variable domain, filled in from reference TRBV11-3 and TRBJ1-2, reads EAGVVQSPRYKIIEKKQPVAFWCNPISGHNTLYWYLQNLGQGPELLIRYENEEAVDDSQLPKDRFSAERLKGVDSTLKIQPAELGDSAVYLCASSAGQGRDYGYTFGSGTRLTVV.